This T cell receptor beta chain was profiled in a study of graft-versus-host responses after intestinal transplantation. There are 15 residues in the CDR3. CDR1 MNHEY and CDR2 SVGAGI come from the germline V gene. Trimming shortened V by 0 bases and J by 8 bases, and 14 bases separated the two germline ends. Some clones are missing from TCRdb's copy, which holds only in-frame ones; the method was immunoSEQ multiplex PCR. This sample has about 120,000 clones, with roughly nine tenths found just once. Comment on this clone: What it binds is not known.

The receptor comes from a human donor who received an intestinal transplant. This chain uses TRBV6-5 with TRBJ2-1, with D possibly matching TRBD2 (6 bases). This material consisted of unstimulated CD4+ T cells sorted from spleen or lymph node cells, taken before intestinal transplant. The chain's CDR3 is CASSYSGGTGDEQFF. The CDR3 DNA sequence: TGTGCCAGCAGTTACTCGGGTGGTACGGGAGATGAGCAGTTCTTC.